This entry features one T cell receptor beta chain sequence. Its specificity is unknown. The PCR contained 60 Vbeta and 13 Jbeta primers. Original processing methods: Later work found 65 million to 90 million unique TCR beta chains, with approximately 12 million shared. The repertoire was sequenced with immunoSEQ multiplex PCR; TCRdb's copy has only in-frame clones and lacks some. V and J calls plus clone size are reproduced from that table; the DNA served to infer D and trimming. The sample has 100,000 or so clones, under 85% seen once. Losses at the gene ends were 6 bases for V and 1 base for J; bases not matched to a gene: 6. CDR1 MDHEN and CDR2 SYDVKM come from the germline V gene. The length of the CDR3 is 15 residues. The data are from a study of cytomegalovirus exposure and HLA in healthy donors. Regarding the study as a whole: In a later analysis, V- and J-gene trimming of beta chains associated with a DCLRE1C missense variant, replicated independently. Within a later analysis, the majority of CMV-associated TCR beta chains appeared HLA-restricted.

The source is a man aged 30-40 years in good health and CMV-seronegative. The chain uses TRBV28 and TRBJ2-7, with TRBD1 matching 10 bases. The sequencing sample was made of PBMCs. CDR3 bases: TGTGCCAGCAGCACCGGACAGGGGGTATCCTACGAGCAGTACTTC. Its translation: CASSTGQGVSYEQYF. The full variable domain, rest sourced from reference TRBV28 and TRBJ2-7, is DVKVTQSSRYLVKRTGEKVFLECVQDMDHENMFWYRQDPGLGLRLIYFSYDVKMKEKGDIPEGYSVSREKKERFSLILESASTNQTSMYLCASSTGQGVSYEQYFGPGTRLTVT.